This is a list of T cell receptor beta chains from one sample in a study of blood T cell repertoires in COVID-19. Profiled with immunoSEQ multiplex PCR; TCRdb holds only in-frame clones, not every one. The repertoire consists of around 130,000 clones, with 85% to 90% occurring once and the leading ten covering around 30%. The source material was peripheral blood. The source of these receptors is a man aged 70 or older with active or convalescent COVID-19. The CDR3 runs from the conserved cysteine through the conserved F or W. A D gene is named only where the DNA matches it firmly. Clone sizes are given selectively: once, few, many, or a class where the clone is expanded.

>TRBV4-1|TRBJ2-7|-|TRBD2
TGCGCCAGCAGCCACATAGCGGGCGAGCAGTACTTC
CASSHIAGEQYF
>TRBV11-2|TRBJ2-5|-|TRBD2
TGTGCCAGCGGAGTCAAAGGAGAGCGGGGGGGGACCCAGTACTTC
CASGVKGERGGTQYF
>TRBV4-1|TRBJ2-7|-|-
TGCGCCAGCAGCCAATATACAGGTATCCTCTCCTACGAGCAGTACTTC
CASSQYTGILSYEQYF
>TRBV7-3|TRBJ2-3|once|TRBD1
TGTGCCAGCAGCTTCCGACCCGGGACAGCATCCGATACGCAGTATTTT
CASSFRPGTASDTQYF
>TRBV7-9|TRBJ1-4|-|TRBD1
TGTGCCAGCAGCTTAGTGACAGGGACTAATGAAAAACTGTTTTTT
CASSLVTGTNEKLFF
>TRBV7-8|TRBJ2-7|-|-
TGTGCCAGCAGCTACCGACTAGCCTACGAGCAGTACTTC
CASSYRLAYEQYF
>TRBV28|TRBJ2-3|-|-
TGTGCCAGCAGTTTGGGAACCAGCGGGACAGATACGCAGTATTTT
CASSLGTSGTDTQYF
>TRBV5-1|TRBJ2-1|-|-
TGCGCCAGCAGCTTCACGGGAAGGCAGGATGAAGAGCAGTTCTTC
CASSFTGRQDEEQFF
>TRBV19|TRBJ1-1|-|-
TGTGCCAGTAGTTTGGGGCGTGGGACTGAAGCTTTCTTT
CASSLGRGTEAFF
>TRBV5-1|TRBJ2-2|-|TRBD2
TGCGCCAGCAGCTTGGCCATGGGAGCGGGAGATACCGGGGAGCTGTTTTTT
CASSLAMGAGDTGELFF
>TRBV9|TRBJ2-2|once|TRBD2
TGTGCCAGCAGCCCCCATTACTCGGGACTAGCGGGAGTTCGGGGGACCGGGGAGCTGTTTTTT
CASSPHYSGLAGVRGTGELFF
>TRBV6-4|TRBJ2-1|-|-
TGTGCCAGCAGTCCCACGTCTAGCAATGAGCAGTTCTTC
CASSPTSSNEQFF
>TRBV28|TRBJ2-1|-|TRBD2
TGTGCCAGCAGTTGGCCGGGGACTAGCGGCAATGAGCAGTTCTTC
CASSWPGTSGNEQFF
>TRBV7-3|TRBJ2-7|-|-
TGTGCCAGCAGCTCGAGCCCTACCTACGAGCAGTACTTC
CASSSSPTYEQYF
>TRBV11-2|TRBJ1-2|-|TRBD1
TGTGCCAGCAGCCCGCGACGACAGGGGAACTATGGCTACACCTTC
CASSPRRQGNYGYTF
>TRBV6-6|TRBJ1-3|once|TRBD1
TGTGCCAGCAGCGTTACAGGGGCTGGAAACACCATATATTTT
CASSVTGAGNTIYF
>TRBV18|TRBJ1-1|-|-
TGTGCCAGCTCACCATTCTCGGGAGGGCTTATGAACACTGAAGCTTTCTTT
CASSPFSGGLMNTEAFF
>TRBV19|TRBJ2-3|-|-
TGTGCCAGTAGTCTTAGCCCCGATTCGGGGACGCAGTATTTT
CASSLSPDSGTQYF
>TRBV28|TRBJ2-3|once|TRBD2
TGTGCCAGCAGTCCCCTAGCGGACACAGATACGCAGTATTTT
CASSPLADTDTQYF
>TRBV6-6|TRBJ1-5|-|-
TGTGCCAGTAGAGCCAGGGCTGGGAATCAGCCCCAGCATTTT
CASRARAGNQPQHF
>TRBV10-3|TRBJ2-1|-|-
TGTGCCATCAGTGAGTCGAGCAATGAGCAGTTCTTC
CAISESSNEQFF
>TRBV7-3|TRBJ2-2|-|-
TGTGCCAGCAGCGAGCAGGGGGGATACACCGGGGAGCTGTTTTTT
CASSEQGGYTGELFF
>TRBV6-6|TRBJ1-5|-|-
TGTGCCAGCAGTAAGGAAACAGGGACCGAATATCAGCCCCAGCATTTT
CASSKETGTEYQPQHF
>TRBV27|TRBJ1-4|-|-
TGTGCCAGCAGAGGGGGACGGAAAAATGAAAAACTGTTTTTT
CASRGGRKNEKLFF
>TRBV6-5|TRBJ2-1|-|-
TGTGCCAGCAGGCCCAGGGGATGGAACAATGAGCAGTTCTTC
CASRPRGWNNEQFF
>TRBV5-1|TRBJ2-7|-|TRBD1
TGCGCCAGCAGCTTGGGACAGGGGGCGCGCGAGCAGTACTTC
CASSLGQGAREQYF
>TRBV3-1/TRBV3-2|TRBJ1-4|-|-
TGTGCCAGCAGTACCGGAGGGACTAATGAAAAACTGTTTTTT
CASSTGGTNEKLFF
>TRBV28|TRBJ2-5|-|-
TGTGCCAGCAGTTTATTCTCCGTCGAAGCGCAAGAGACCCAGTACTTC
CASSLFSVEAQETQYF
>TRBV6-5|TRBJ1-4|few|-
TGTGCCAGCAGTACCGGGGGATTCGGTGAAAAACTGTTTTTT
CASSTGGFGEKLFF
>TRBV19|TRBJ2-4|-|-
TGTGCCAGTAGTATAGATGGCGCAGGGGTTAAAAACATTCAGTACTTC
CASSIDGAGVKNIQYF
>TRBV7-9|TRBJ1-5|-|-
TGTGCCAGCAGCTTAGCGGGTGGGGAGCAGCCCCAGCATTTT
CASSLAGGEQPQHF
>TRBV28|TRBJ2-5|-|TRBD1
TGTGCCAGCAGTTCCAACAGGGGCACCAAAGGGGAGACCCAGTACTTC
CASSSNRGTKGETQYF
>TRBV9|TRBJ1-3|-|-
TGTGCCAGCAGTCAACAGGGCCCTGGAAACACCATATATTTT
CASSQQGPGNTIYF
>TRBV27|TRBJ1-5|-|-
TGTGCCAGCAGGAACCTGGAAGGGGCCAACAATCAGCCCCAGCATTTT
CASRNLEGANNQPQHF
>TRBV5-4|TRBJ2-5|once|-
TGTGCCAGCAGCGCAACCGGGAGACCAGAGACCCAGTACTTC
CASSATGRPETQYF
>TRBV7-9|TRBJ1-6|-|-
TGTGCCAGCAGCTTAGTCTTGACCGGGACACCCTTTTTGTCCCTCCACTTT
CASSLVLTGTPFLSLHF
>TRBV27|TRBJ1-3|-|-
TGTGCCAGCAGGGGCGAAAACACCATATATTTT
CASRGENTIYF
>TRBV11-2|TRBJ2-1|-|TRBD2
TGTGCCAGCAGCTTAGATCCAGCGGGAGGGCCTGGCTCCTACAATGAGCAGTTCTTC
CASSLDPAGGPGSYNEQFF
>TRBV9|TRBJ2-3|-|TRBD1
TGTGCCAGCAGCCCACCCCGAATCGATATATGGGACAGGGAGGCAGATACGCAGTATTTT
CASSPPRIDIWDREADTQYF
>TRBV25-1|TRBJ2-1|-|-
TGTGCCAGCAGTGTTTCCGACAGTAGCTCCTACAATGAGCAGTTCTTC
CASSVSDSSSYNEQFF
>TRBV29-1|TRBJ2-2|few|-
TGCAGCGTTGAGGGGGGGCCCACCGGGGAGCTGTTTTTT
CSVEGGPTGELFF